Each of the 13 T cell receptor beta chains below was sequenced from the same sample in a study of neoadjuvant anti-PD-1 for oral cavity cancer (dated by TCRdb to the early 2020s). The method was the immunoSEQ multiplex PCR assay. TCRdb carries this immuneACCESS record with in-frame sequences only. Its versions omit some clonotypes, under half of them owing to an unresolved V gene in the studies checked, with the rest unexplained. The sample table records 20,000 to 25,000 clones; 25% to 30% of these occur just once. The leading ten clones occupy around 17% of the sample. Interpreted using the paper, the time point label stands for: after neoadjuvant nivolumab, at surgical resection. The input for sequencing was tumor tissue, taken after nivolumab (anti-PD-1) treatment. The source is a person aged 40 to 85 with oral cavity squamous cell carcinoma.

CDR3 bases: TGTGCCAGCGGGGGACTAGCGGGGGGCCGGGCCTACGAGCAGTACTTC. It translates to CASGGLAGGRAYEQYF. The chain couples TRBV11-2 to TRBJ2-7; TRBD2 agrees at 15 bases. The CDR3 length is 16 residues. The germline V gene has CDR1 SGHAT and CDR2 FQNNGV. Trimming cost V 8 bases and J 2 bases; bases outside gene matches: 7. The entire variable domain, with the rest obtained from reference TRBV11-2 and TRBJ2-7, is as follows: EAGVAQSPRYKIIEKRQSVAFWCNPISGHATLYWYQQILGQGPKLLIQFQNNGVVDDSQLPKDRFSAERLKGVDSTLKIQPAKLEDSAVYLCASGGLAGGRAYEQYFGPGTRLTVT.

Many counts were recorded for this clone. The V gene is TRBV15, the J gene TRBJ2-2; tentative D call: TRBD2 (5 bases). This CDR3 spans 17 amino acids. From germline, CDR1 is LNHNV and CDR2 YYDKDF (reference sequence). Trimming left V 5 bases short and J 0 bases short, with 16 bases between. CDR3: CATSPSIRGSNTGELFF. CDR3 bases: TGTGCCACCAGCCCGAGTATCCGGGGATCGAACACCGGGGAGCTGTTTTTT.

DNA of the CDR3: TGCAGTGCTACAGGGGCCTATGGCTACACCTTC. Its protein product is CSATGAYGYTF. The V and J genes are TRBV20-1 and TRBJ1-2; D is perhaps TRBD1 (6 bases). There are 11 residues in the CDR3. The germline V gene encodes CDR1 DFQATT and CDR2 SNEGSKA (reference sequence). V shed 4 bases and J shed 4 bases, with 7 bases lying between them.

V usage is TRBV5-1 and J usage is TRBJ2-5; D not certain. Germline V gives CDR1 SGHRS, CDR2 YFSETQ. V lost 0 bases, J lost 5 bases, and 11 bases lay in between. The CDR3 is made up of 14 amino acids. The CDR3 loop is CASSLASPRETQYF. Here the CDR3 DNA reads TGCGCCAGCAGCTTGGCCTCTCCGAGGGAGACCCAGTACTTC. The full variable domain, in which reference TRBV5-1 and TRBJ2-5 provide the parts outside the CDR3, is KAGVTQTPRYLIKTRGQQVTLSCSPISGHRSVSWYQQTPGQGLQFLFEYFSETQRNKGNFPGRFSGRQFSNSRSEMNVSTLELGDSALYLCASSLASPRETQYFGPGTRLLVL.

The chain combines TRBV6-5 with TRBJ1-2; 7 bases match TRBD1. Germline assignment: CDR1 MNHEY and CDR2 SVGAGI. V lost 6 bases, J lost 6 bases, and 7 bases stayed unmatched. The CDR3 has 13 amino acids. This CDR3 reads CASRQQGRDGYTF. The DNA of the CDR3 is TGTGCCAGCAGACAACAGGGGAGGGATGGCTACACCTTC.

The rearrangement uses TRBV19 and TRBJ1-1; TRBD1 matches at 7 bases. The CDR3 is 14 amino acids. The V and J ends lost 5 bases and 2 bases, in that order; junction bases with no gene match: 5. Germline loops: CDR1 LNHDA, CDR2 SQIVND (reference sequence). The CDR3 here is CASSWGQRNTEAFF. The CDR3 coding sequence is TGTGCCAGTAGTTGGGGACAGCGAAACACTGAAGCTTTCTTT.

The rearrangement links TRBV9 to TRBJ2-2; 12 bases are a match to TRBD2. CDR1 and CDR2 (germline): SGDLS, YYNGEE. The V segment lost 0 bases and the J segment 4 bases; nucleotides outside the gene matches: 1. The CDR3 loop spans 16 amino acids. Here the CDR3 reads CASSVGTSGTTGELFF. DNA for the CDR3: TGTGCCAGCAGCGTAGGGACTAGCGGGACCACCGGGGAGCTGTTTTTT.

Only a few counts were recorded for this clone. This chain connects TRBV7-3 to TRBJ2-5; D could derive from TRBD1 or TRBD2 (6 bases each). The germline V gene encodes CDR1 SGHTA and CDR2 FQGTGA. This CDR3 is 14 amino acids long. Trimming stripped 2 bases from V and 5 bases from J, with 12 bases between. The CDR3 DNA reads TGTGCCAGCAGCTTACGGGGGCTGGAGGAGACCCAGTACTTC. Encoded protein: CASSLRGLEETQYF.

This clone turned up a few times. The CDR3 spells CARRTSGSWLETQYF. CDR3 in DNA: TGTGCCAGACGGACTAGCGGGAGTTGGTTGGAGACCCAGTACTTC. The chain combines TRBV19 with TRBJ2-5, with 13 nucleotides matching TRBD2. The CDR3 has 15 amino acids. Unmatched junction bases numbered 9, after V lost 9 bases and J lost 5 bases. Germline V lookup: CDR1 LNHDA, CDR2 SQIVND (reference sequence).

This chain uses TRBV7-3 with TRBJ2-2; 10 bases are shared with TRBD2. The CDR3 contains 16 residues. The germline V gene has CDR1 SGHTA and CDR2 FQGTGA. V shed 4 bases and J 1 base; nucleotides not matched to a gene: 3. The CDR3 region has the DNA TGTGCCAGCAGCTCGGGACTAGCGCGGAACACCGGGGAGCTGTTTTTT. This sequence encodes CASSSGLARNTGELFF.

This clone was seen a handful of times. The chain employs TRBV7-3 and TRBJ2-6; no clear D. The CDR3 consists of 16 residues. V was pared by 5 bases and J by 0 bases, with 11 bases between. Germline V gene sequence: CDR1 SGHTA, CDR2 FQGTGA. CDR3 coding DNA: TGTGCCAGCAGCCTTCAATCATCCTCTGGGGCCAACGTCCTGACTTTC. It specifies CASSLQSSSGANVLTF.

The V gene is TRBV18, the J gene TRBJ2-7; weak D call: TRBD1 (6 bases). The V gene's germline CDR1 is KGHSH and CDR2 LQKENI. The CDR3 length is 14 residues. The V and J ends lost 3 bases and 6 bases respectively, with 15 bases between them. CDR3 protein: CASSPRDIGGEQYF. The CDR3 nucleotides read TGTGCCAGCTCACCTAGGGACATTGGAGGCGAGCAGTACTTC.

This clone was observed a few times. This rearrangement joins TRBV5-3 to TRBJ1-5; D unresolved. TRBV5-3 is flagged as an ORF with uncertain function. The ends were cut back, 2 bases at V and 10 bases at J, with 7 bases in the middle. CDR3 length: 11 amino acids. Written as DNA, the CDR3 is TGTGCCAGAAGCTTTGACCTCCCCCAGCATTTT. Translating gives CARSFDLPQHF.